These 27 T cell receptor beta chains came from one sample sequenced in a study of blood T cell repertoires in COVID-19. Sequencing was performed with immunoSEQ multiplex PCR; in TCRdb, only in-frame clones are kept and a portion is missing. The sample has about 160,000 clones; less than 85% are singletons. Sequences were obtained from PBMCs or T cells enriched from blood (not recorded which). These TCRs come from a man aged 55 to 70 who had recovered from COVID-19.

This rearrangement joins TRBV5-4 to TRBJ1-1, with D possibly matching TRBD1 (5 bases). This CDR3 has 14 residues. Trimming took 2 bases from V and 1 from J, leaving 9 bases between them. Germline loops: CDR1 SGHNT, CDR2 YYREEE (reference sequence). CDR3 sequence reads: CASSFRTPNTEAFF. The CDR3 DNA follows: TGTGCCAGCAGCTTTAGGACACCGAACACTGAAGCTTTCTTT.

For the CDR3, the DNA is TGCGCCAGCAGCTTGGAGGTGGTCAGGGCTTACAATGAGCAGTTCTTC. This encodes CASSLEVVRAYNEQFF. This chain uses TRBV5-1 with TRBJ2-1; possibly TRBD1 for D (5 bases). The CDR3 runs 16 residues. V lost 0 bases, J lost 4 bases, and 14 bases lay in between. Germline CDR1 and CDR2: SGHRS and YFSETQ.

This clone came up a few times. V and J are TRBV2 and TRBJ1-2; D ambiguous. Germline CDR1 is SNHLY and CDR2 is FYNNEI. The CDR3 covers 11 residues. DNA of the CDR3: TGTCCCCGGTTGCGGGGCTATGGCTACACCTTC. Translating gives CPRLRGYGYTF.

This chain connects TRBV6-5 to TRBJ2-2; 7 bases are shared with TRBD1. J lost 6 bases, V lost 8 bases, and 6 bases had no gene match. CDR3 size: 13 residues. The germline V gene has CDR1 MNHEY and CDR2 SVGAGI. The CDR3 coding sequence is TGTGCCAGCCAGGGGGTTAGGGCCGGGGAGCTGTTTTTT. It translates to CASQGVRAGELFF.

This rearrangement joins TRBV28 to TRBJ2-3; 11 nucleotides match TRBD2. V gave up 7 bases and J gave up 2 bases; unmatched junction bases: 5. The CDR3 sequence is 15 residues long. CDR1 is MDHEN and CDR2 is SYDVKM in the germline V gene. CDR3 residues: CASTLGLAVTDTQYF. The CDR3 DNA sequence: TGTGCCAGCACCTTGGGACTAGCGGTCACAGATACGCAGTATTTT.

The chain recombines TRBV28 with TRBJ1-2; no clear D. V lost 5 bases, J lost 5 bases, and 9 bases lay in between. The CDR3 contains 12 residues. CDR1 is MDHEN and CDR2 is SYDVKM in the germline V gene. The CDR3 DNA reads TGTGCCAGCAGTCCCCCCGGGTATGGCTACACCTTC. Amino acid sequence: CASSPPGYGYTF.

This clone was seen repeatedly, ten times or more. The J gene is TRBJ1-1, the V gene TRBV27; D uncertain. V lost 5 bases and J lost 1, with 8 bases in between. The CDR3 has 13 amino acids. CDR1 is MNHEY and CDR2 is SMNVEV in the germline V gene (reference sequence). The CDR3 region has the DNA TGTGCCAGCAGTCTTTATAAGAACACTGAAGCTTTCTTT. It encodes CASSLYKNTEAFF.

This clone was recorded at least ten times. The rearrangement uses TRBV20-1 and TRBJ2-5, with TRBD2 identical over 8 bases. Germline V CDR1 and CDR2: DFQATT, SNEGSKA (reference sequence). This CDR3 has 15 amino acids. The trim removed 3 bases at V and 2 bases at J, leaving 8 bases unmatched. CDR3 in DNA: TGCAGTGCTAGTTGGCTAGCGGGTAGACAAGAGACCCAGTACTTC. It codes for CSASWLAGRQETQYF.

The chain is built from TRBV19 and TRBJ1-3, with D possibly matching TRBD1 (6 bases). Between the trimmed V and J ends, which lost 3 bases and 4 bases, there was a span of 19 bases. Germline V gene sequence: CDR1 LNHDA, CDR2 SQIVND (reference sequence). This CDR3 is 17 amino acids long. CDR3 protein: CASSILGTGTTGNTIYF. The CDR3 nucleotides are TGTGCCAGTAGTATCCTGGGGACCGGGACAACCGGAAACACCATATATTTT.

The chain employs TRBV23-1 and TRBJ2-7; 9 bases fit TRBD1. TRBV23-1 is an open reading frame whose function is uncertain. This CDR3 is 20 amino acids long. With 0 bases clipped from V and 7 bases from J, the junction kept 22 bases outside the gene matches. The CDR3 DNA reads as TGCGCCAGCAGTCAATCCGGACGGGACAGGGTTTTTGCCGGGGTGGGGGAGCAGTACTTC. Protein sequence: CASSQSGRDRVFAGVGEQYF.

The CDR3 reads CASSGQGAYEQYF. CDR3 in DNA: TGTGCCAGCAGTGGACAGGGGGCCTACGAGCAGTACTTC. The chain carries TRBV12-3 or TRBV12-4 and TRBJ2-7, with TRBD1 matching over 10 bases. This CDR3 has 13 amino acids. J lost 2 bases, V lost 5 bases, and 0 bases had no gene match.

The chain uses TRBV19 and TRBJ2-1, with 11 bases that match TRBD2. V lost 5 bases, J lost 3 bases, and 6 bases stayed unmatched. The CDR3 is 16 residues long. The germline CDR1 and CDR2 sequences are LNHDA and SQIVND (reference sequence). CDR3 sequence reads: CASSPTGTSGYNEQFF. The DNA of the CDR3 is TGTGCCAGTAGTCCTACCGGGACTAGCGGCTACAATGAGCAGTTCTTC.

The gene calls are TRBV19 and TRBJ1-1; TRBD1 matches at 9 bases. This CDR3 comprises 11 residues. The germline CDR1 and CDR2 sequences are LNHDA and SQIVND (reference sequence). V lost 4 bases to trimming and J lost 10 bases; unmatched junction nucleotides: 1. In DNA form, the CDR3 reads TGTGCCAGTAGTAAACAGGGGGCAGCTTTCTTT. Its translation: CASSKQGAAFF.

In this sample, this clone turned up once. The chain couples TRBV21-1 to TRBJ2-7; the table's TRBD2 call for D was not verified on the DNA. TRBV21-1 counts as a pseudogene. The CDR3 has 16 residues. The CDR3 loop is CASSKAFRDYLYEQYF. Here the CDR3 DNA reads TGTGCCAGCAGCAAAGCATTTCGGGACTACCTCTACGAGCAGTACTTC.

V gene TRBV28 combines with J gene TRBJ2-1; 9 bases align to TRBD2. The CDR3 loop spans 15 amino acids. J lost 8 bases, V lost 10 bases, and 15 bases had no gene match. Germline V lookup: CDR1 MDHEN, CDR2 SYDVKM. CDR3 nucleotide sequence: TGTGCCACTCGACGGGCGGGAGGGCTAATGGATGAGCAGTTCTTC. Its translation: CATRRAGGLMDEQFF. Full variable domain (remainder filled in from reference TRBV28 and TRBJ2-1): DVKVTQSSRYLVKRTGEKVFLECVQDMDHENMFWYRQDPGLGLRLIYFSYDVKMKEKGDIPEGYSVSREKKERFSLILESASTNQTSMYLCATRRAGGLMDEQFFGPGTRLTVL.

This sequence joins TRBV19 and TRBJ2-7, with 10 bases matching TRBD1. This CDR3 region has 17 residues. J lost 5 bases, V lost 0 bases, and 10 bases had no gene match. Germline CDR1 is LNHDA and CDR2 is SQIVND (reference sequence). The CDR3 here is CASSIDATGTGAHEQYF. Written as DNA, the CDR3 is TGTGCCAGTAGTATAGATGCGACCGGGACAGGGGCACACGAGCAGTACTTC. Drawing the rest from reference TRBV19 and TRBJ2-7, the complete variable domain is DGGITQSPKYLFRKEGQNVTLSCEQNLNHDAMYWYRQDPGQGLRLIYYSQIVNDFQKGDIAEGYSVSREKKESFPLTVTSAQKNPTAFYLCASSIDATGTGAHEQYFGPGTRLTVT.

This rearrangement joins TRBV28 to TRBJ1-1; D possibly corresponds to TRBD1 (6 bases). CDR1 and CDR2 from the germline V gene are MDHEN and SYDVKM. This CDR3 is built from 13 residues. Trimming took off 6 bases at V and 3 bases at J, with 11 bases between the two ends. The CDR3 sequence: CASSRTGYTEAFF. CDR3 nucleotide sequence: TGTGCCAGCAGCCGAACAGGGTACACTGAAGCTTTCTTT. Combining the CDR3 with reference TRBV28 and TRBJ1-1 gives the whole variable domain DVKVTQSSRYLVKRTGEKVFLECVQDMDHENMFWYRQDPGLGLRLIYFSYDVKMKEKGDIPEGYSVSREKKERFSLILESASTNQTSMYLCASSRTGYTEAFFGQGTRLTVV.

The gene calls are TRBV7-8 and TRBJ2-2; 8 positions match TRBD1. Germline CDR1 and CDR2: SGHVS and FQNEAQ. J gave up 1 base and V 5 bases, and 6 bases lay outside the gene matches. This CDR3 contains 16 residues. CDR3 sequence (DNA): TGTGCCAGCAGCGCTCAGGGGGCTGGGAACACCGGGGAGCTGTTTTTT. Amino acid sequence: CASSAQGAGNTGELFF.

This chain uses TRBV6-5 with TRBJ1-5; TRBD1 is a possible D gene (5 bases). Germline-derived CDR1 and CDR2 are MNHEY and SVGAGI. Trimming stripped 0 bases from V and 9 bases from J, with 9 bases between. The CDR3 contains 13 residues. CDR3 in amino acids: CASSYSREGPQHF. CDR3 nucleotides: TGTGCCAGCAGTTACTCCAGGGAAGGGCCCCAGCATTTT.

CDR3 sequence reads: CAISESRGRDSPLHF. CDR3 nucleotides: TGTGCCATCAGTGAGTCTCGCGGCCGGGATTCACCCCTCCACTTT. The genes are TRBV10-3 and TRBJ1-6, with D hard to call. CDR1 is ENHRY, CDR2 SYGVKD, per germline. The CDR3 is 15 residues long. V was cut by 0 bases and J by 8 bases, with 11 bases left in between.

The chain links TRBV14 to TRBJ2-1; TRBD1 agrees at 9 bases. The CDR3 covers 15 residues. Germline CDR1 and CDR2: SGHDN and FVKESK. The ends lost 5 bases at V and 4 bases at J; junction bases unmatched: 6. The CDR3 loop reads CASSGRTGAYNEQFF. CDR3 nucleotides: TGTGCCAGCAGCGGACGGACAGGGGCGTACAATGAGCAGTTCTTC. Full variable domain (missing parts from reference TRBV14 and TRBJ2-1): EAGVTQFPSHSVIEKGQTVTLRCDPISGHDNLYWYRRVMGKEIKFLLHFVKESKQDESGMPNNRFLAERTGGTYSTLKVQPAELEDSGVYFCASSGRTGAYNEQFFGPGTRLTVL.

The V call is TRBV7-3, the J call TRBJ2-1; D is perhaps TRBD2 (5 bases). Per the germline V gene, CDR1 is SGHTA and CDR2 is FQGTGA. V dropped 6 bases and J dropped 7 bases, with 16 bases sitting between them. The CDR3 is 14 residues long. CDR3 in DNA: TGTGCCAGCAGTTTAGATCCGGAGCGGAATGAGCAGTTCTTC. Encoded protein: CASSLDPERNEQFF.

The chain recombines TRBV28 with TRBJ1-4; 7 nucleotides align to TRBD1. The CDR3 is made up of 15 amino acids. Germline CDR1 and CDR2: MDHEN and SYDVKM. V was pared by 5 bases and J by 3 bases, with 6 bases of the junction left unmatched. In DNA form, the CDR3 reads TGTGCCAGCAGTGTACCGACAGGGCCTAATGAAAAACTGTTTTTT. Amino acid sequence: CASSVPTGPNEKLFF.

J is TRBJ1-2 and V is TRBV2, with 7 bases aligning to TRBD1. The ends lost 5 bases at V and 3 bases at J; junction bases unmatched: 9. This CDR3 has 15 amino acids. Germline CDR1 SNHLY, CDR2 FYNNEI. The CDR3, as DNA: TGTGCCAGCAGTAGTGACAGGGTAGGGGACTATGGCTACACCTTC. This translates into CASSSDRVGDYGYTF.

The chain employs TRBV3-1 (or the pseudogene TRBV3-2) and TRBJ1-6, with TRBD1 as a possible D gene (5 bases). The CDR3 runs to 15 residues. The V and J ends lost 2 bases and 9 bases respectively, with 14 bases between them. The germline V gene encodes CDR1 LGHDT and CDR2 YNNKEL (reference sequence). CDR3 loop: CASSQRTIGGSPLHF. The CDR3 DNA follows: TGTGCCAGCAGCCAAAGGACAATAGGCGGTTCACCCCTCCACTTT.

V gene TRBV10-3 combines with J gene TRBJ2-5, with 10 positions matching TRBD1. Trimming removed 5 bases from V and 3 bases from J; junction bases left unmatched: 6. This CDR3 is 15 amino acids long. CDR1 is ENHRY and CDR2 is SYGVKD in the germline V gene. The CDR3, as DNA: TGTGCCATCAGTAAACCGGGACAGGGGAAAGAGACCCAGTACTTC. It is translated as CAISKPGQGKETQYF.

The V and J genes are TRBV21-1 and TRBJ2-7; the table assigns TRBD1, which was not confirmed against the DNA. TRBV21-1 is labeled a pseudogene. The CDR3 has 15 residues. CDR3 bases: TGTGCCAGCAGCATAACCGGACAGGGGTGGTACGAGCAGTACTTC. Translation gives CASSITGQGWYEQYF.